This T cell receptor (beta chain) was obtained from a study of neurological immune-mediated disorders. This clonotype was seen at least ten times. Antigen unknown. The study, taken as a whole, reports: The most TCR clonal expansion was seen in HTLV-1-associated myelopathy, whereas the least was seen in multiple sclerosis, below the level in healthy controls.

PBMCs numbering 2 million and stored at -80 C yielded the unsorted libraries. The CDR3 length is 13 residues. Germline V gene lookup returns CDR1 SQVTM and CDR2 ANQGSEA. V trimming: 6 bases; J trimming: 8 bases; junction bases outside the gene matches: 9. 5'RACE with 10-nucleotide random UMIs generated the cDNA. TCRdb fed the 5' RACE reads into MiXCR, producing one record per CDR3 protein. The table shows around 40,000 distinct CDR3 sequences, with over 9.5% occurring only once. Sequencing was carried out using PBMCs. This TCR was sampled from a female donor in good health. The rearrangement uses TRBV29-1 and TRBJ1-2, with TRBD1 identical over 10 bases. The CDR3: CSVLDRGQRGYTF. For the CDR3, the DNA is TGCAGCGTATTAGACAGGGGGCAGAGGGGCTACACCTTC. Supplemented by reference TRBV29-1 and TRBJ1-2, the full variable domain reads SAVISQKPSRDICQRGTSLTIQCQVDSQVTMMFWYRQQPGQSLTLIATANQGSEATYESGFVIDKFPISRPNLTFSTLTVSNMSPEDSSIYLCSVLDRGQRGYTFGSGTRLTVV.